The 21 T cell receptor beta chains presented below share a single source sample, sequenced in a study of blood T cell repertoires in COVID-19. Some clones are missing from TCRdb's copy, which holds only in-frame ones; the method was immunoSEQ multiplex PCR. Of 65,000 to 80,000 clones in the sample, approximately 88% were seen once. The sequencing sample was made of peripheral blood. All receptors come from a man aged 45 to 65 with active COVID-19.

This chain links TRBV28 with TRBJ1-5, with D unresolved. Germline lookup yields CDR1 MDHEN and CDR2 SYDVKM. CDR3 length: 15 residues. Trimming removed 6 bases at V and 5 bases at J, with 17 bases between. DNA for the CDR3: TGTGCCAGCAGCACGGGTCGCCTGCCGCATCAGCCCCAGCATTTT. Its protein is CASSTGRLPHQPQHF.

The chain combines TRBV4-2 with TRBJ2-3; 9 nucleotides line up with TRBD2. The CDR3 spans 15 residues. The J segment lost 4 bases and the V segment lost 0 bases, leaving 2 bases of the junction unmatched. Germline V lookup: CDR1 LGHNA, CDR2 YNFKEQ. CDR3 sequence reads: CASSQEREGPDTQYF. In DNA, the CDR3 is TGTGCCAGCAGCCAAGAGCGGGAGGGCCCAGATACGCAGTATTTT.

The CDR3 spells CASSLAGTYEQYF. CDR3 coding DNA: TGTGCCAGCAGTTTAGCAGGGACCTACGAGCAGTACTTC. The chain is built from TRBV6-2 or TRBV6-3 and TRBJ2-7; D might be TRBD1 (5 bases). V dropped 4 bases and J dropped 2 bases, with 9 bases sitting between them. The CDR3 is 13 amino acids. Germline CDR1 reads MNHEY; CDR2 reads SVGEGT.

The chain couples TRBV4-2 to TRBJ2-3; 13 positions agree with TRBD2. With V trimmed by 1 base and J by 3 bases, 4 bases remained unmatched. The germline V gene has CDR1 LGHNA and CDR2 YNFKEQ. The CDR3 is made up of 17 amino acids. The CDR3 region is CASSQGLAGGETDTQYF. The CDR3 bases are TGTGCCAGCAGCCAAGGACTAGCGGGAGGAGAGACAGATACGCAGTATTTT.

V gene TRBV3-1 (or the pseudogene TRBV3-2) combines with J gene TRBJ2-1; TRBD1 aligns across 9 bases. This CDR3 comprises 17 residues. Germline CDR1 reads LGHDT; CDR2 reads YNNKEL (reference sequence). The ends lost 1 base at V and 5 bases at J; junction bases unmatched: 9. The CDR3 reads CASSQAPDRGVNNEQFF. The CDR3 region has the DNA TGTGCCAGCAGCCAAGCCCCGGACAGGGGTGTCAACAATGAGCAGTTCTTC.

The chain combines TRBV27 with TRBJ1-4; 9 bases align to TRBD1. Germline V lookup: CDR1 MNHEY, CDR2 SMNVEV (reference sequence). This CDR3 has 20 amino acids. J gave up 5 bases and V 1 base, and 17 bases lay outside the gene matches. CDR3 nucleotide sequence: TGTGCCAGCAGTTTATATGGGGGGACAGGGATGAGTCGTCGAAATGAAAAACTGTTTTTT. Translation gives CASSLYGGTGMSRRNEKLFF. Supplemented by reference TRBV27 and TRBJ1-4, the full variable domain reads EAQVTQNPRYLITVTGKKLTVTCSQNMNHEYMSWYRQDPGLGLRQIYYSMNVEVTDKGDVPEGYKVSRKEKRNFPLILESPSPNQTSLYFCASSLYGGTGMSRRNEKLFFGSGTQLSVL.

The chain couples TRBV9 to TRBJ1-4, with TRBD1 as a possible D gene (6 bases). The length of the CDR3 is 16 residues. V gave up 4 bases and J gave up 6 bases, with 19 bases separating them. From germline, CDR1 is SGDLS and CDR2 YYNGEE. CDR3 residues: CASSSRPGQIYEKLFF. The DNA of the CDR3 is TGTGCCAGCAGCTCGAGGCCCGGACAGATTTATGAAAAACTGTTTTTT.

The CDR3 nucleotides are TGTGCCAGCAGCTTGGGGGGGCGCGACAATGAGCAGTTCTTC. It translates to CASSLGGRDNEQFF. The chain links TRBV7-9 to TRBJ2-1; maybe TRBD2 (7 bases). Deletions cut 3 bases from V and 5 bases from J, with 11 bases between. The CDR3 has 14 residues. Germline CDR1 reads SEHNR; CDR2 reads FQNEAQ (reference sequence).

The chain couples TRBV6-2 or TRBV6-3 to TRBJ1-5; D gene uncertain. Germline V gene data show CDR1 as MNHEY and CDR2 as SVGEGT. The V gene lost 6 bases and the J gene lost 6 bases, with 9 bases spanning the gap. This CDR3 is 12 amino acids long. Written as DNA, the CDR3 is TGTGCCAGCAGCGGGGAGGGTCAGCCCCAGCATTTT. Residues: CASSGEGQPQHF.

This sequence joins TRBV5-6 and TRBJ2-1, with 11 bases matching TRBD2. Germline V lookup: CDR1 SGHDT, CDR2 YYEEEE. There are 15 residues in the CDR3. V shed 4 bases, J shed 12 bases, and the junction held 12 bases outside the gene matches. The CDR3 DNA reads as TGTGCCAGCAGCCTTCGGACTAGCGGGTCCAAGGTGCAGTTCTTC. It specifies CASSLRTSGSKVQFF.

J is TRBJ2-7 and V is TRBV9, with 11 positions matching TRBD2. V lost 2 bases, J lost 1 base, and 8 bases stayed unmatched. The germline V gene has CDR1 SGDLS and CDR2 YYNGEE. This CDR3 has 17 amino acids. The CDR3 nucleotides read TGTGCCAGCAGCGTCCATCACAGACTAGCGGGGTCCTACGAGCAGTACTTC. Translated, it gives CASSVHHRLAGSYEQYF.

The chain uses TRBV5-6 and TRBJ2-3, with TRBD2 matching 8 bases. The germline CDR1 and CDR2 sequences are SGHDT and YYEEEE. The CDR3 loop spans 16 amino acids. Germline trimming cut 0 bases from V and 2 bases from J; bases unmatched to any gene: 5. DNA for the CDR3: TGTGCCAGCAGCTTGGCCCTTAGCGGGGCCACAGATACGCAGTATTTT. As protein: CASSLALSGATDTQYF.

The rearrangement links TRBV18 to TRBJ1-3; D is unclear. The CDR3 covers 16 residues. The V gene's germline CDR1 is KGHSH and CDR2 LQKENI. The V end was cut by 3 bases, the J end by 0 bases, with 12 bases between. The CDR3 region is CASSPPDTNSGNTIYF. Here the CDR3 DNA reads TGTGCCAGCTCACCGCCTGACACGAACTCTGGAAACACCATATATTTT.

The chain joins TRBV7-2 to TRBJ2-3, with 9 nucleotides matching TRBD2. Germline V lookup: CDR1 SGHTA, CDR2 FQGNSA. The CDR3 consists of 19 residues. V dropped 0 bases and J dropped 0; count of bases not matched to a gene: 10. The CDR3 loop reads CASSLAGGASGASTDTQYF. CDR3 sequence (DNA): TGTGCCAGCAGCTTAGCGGGGGGGGCTAGCGGGGCTAGCACAGATACGCAGTATTTT. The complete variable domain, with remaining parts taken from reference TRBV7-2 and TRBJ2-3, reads GAGVSQSPSNKVTEKGKDVELRCDPISGHTALYWYRQSLGQGLEFLIYFQGNSAPDKSGLPSDRFSAERTGGSVSTLTIQRTQQEDSAVYLCASSLAGGASGASTDTQYFGPGTRLTVL.

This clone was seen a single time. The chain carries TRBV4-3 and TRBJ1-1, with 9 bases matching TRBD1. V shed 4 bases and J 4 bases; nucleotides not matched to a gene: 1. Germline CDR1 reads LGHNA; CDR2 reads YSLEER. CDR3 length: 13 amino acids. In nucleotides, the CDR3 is TGCGCCAGCAGCCGGGACAGGGCCACTGAAGCTTTCTTT. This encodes CASSRDRATEAFF.

The CDR3 region has the DNA TGTGCCAGCAGTTTGATCGGGACAGGGCGGGATCTGTTTTTT. Translation gives CASSLIGTGRDLFF. The chain joins TRBV28 to TRBJ1-4; 9 bases match TRBD1. The CDR3 sequence is 14 residues long. Per the germline V gene, CDR1 is MDHEN and CDR2 is SYDVKM. V gave up 3 bases and J gave up 14 bases; unmatched junction bases: 10.

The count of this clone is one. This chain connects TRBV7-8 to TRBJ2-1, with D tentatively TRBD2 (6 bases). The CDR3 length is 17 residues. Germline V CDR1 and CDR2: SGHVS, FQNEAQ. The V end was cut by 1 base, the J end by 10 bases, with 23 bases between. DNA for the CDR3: TGTGCCAGCAGCTTAGGGCCCCTAGGCGGGACGGTAACCGAGCAGTTCTTC. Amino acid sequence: CASSLGPLGGTVTEQFF.

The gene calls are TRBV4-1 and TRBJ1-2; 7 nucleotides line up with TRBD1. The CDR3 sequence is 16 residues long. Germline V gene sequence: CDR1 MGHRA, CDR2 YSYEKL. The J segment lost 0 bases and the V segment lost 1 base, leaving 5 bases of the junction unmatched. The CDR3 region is CASSQAGTDSNYGYTF. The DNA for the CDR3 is TGCGCCAGCAGCCAAGCCGGGACAGACTCTAACTATGGCTACACCTTC.

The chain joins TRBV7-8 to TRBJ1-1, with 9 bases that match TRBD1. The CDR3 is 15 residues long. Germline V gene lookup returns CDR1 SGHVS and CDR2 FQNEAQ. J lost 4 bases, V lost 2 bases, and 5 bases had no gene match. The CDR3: CASSLRRTGATEAFF. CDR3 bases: TGTGCCAGCAGCTTAAGGAGGACAGGGGCCACTGAAGCTTTCTTT.

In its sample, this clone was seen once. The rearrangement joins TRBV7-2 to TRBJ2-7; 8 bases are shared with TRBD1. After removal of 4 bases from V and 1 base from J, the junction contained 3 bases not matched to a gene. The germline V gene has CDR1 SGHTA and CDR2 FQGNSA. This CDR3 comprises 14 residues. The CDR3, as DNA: TGTGCCAGCAGCTCCCAGGGGGCGTCCTACGAGCAGTACTTC. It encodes CASSSQGASYEQYF.

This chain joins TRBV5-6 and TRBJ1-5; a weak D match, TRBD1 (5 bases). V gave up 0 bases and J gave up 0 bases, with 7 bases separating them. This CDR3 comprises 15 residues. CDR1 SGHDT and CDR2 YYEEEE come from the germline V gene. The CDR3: CASSLGGDSNQPQHF. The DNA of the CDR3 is TGTGCCAGCAGCTTGGGGGGGGATAGCAATCAGCCCCAGCATTTT.